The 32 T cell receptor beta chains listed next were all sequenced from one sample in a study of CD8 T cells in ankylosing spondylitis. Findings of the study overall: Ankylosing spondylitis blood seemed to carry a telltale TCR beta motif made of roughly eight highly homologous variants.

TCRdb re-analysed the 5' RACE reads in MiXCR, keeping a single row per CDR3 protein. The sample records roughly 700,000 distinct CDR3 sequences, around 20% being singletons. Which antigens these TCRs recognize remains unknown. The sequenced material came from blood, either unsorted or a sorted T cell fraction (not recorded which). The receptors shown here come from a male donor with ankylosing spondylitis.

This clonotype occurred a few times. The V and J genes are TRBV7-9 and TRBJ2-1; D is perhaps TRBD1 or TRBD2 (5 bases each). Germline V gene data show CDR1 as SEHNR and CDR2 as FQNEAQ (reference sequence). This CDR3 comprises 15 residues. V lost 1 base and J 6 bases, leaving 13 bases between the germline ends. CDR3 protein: CASSLVGALGNEQFF. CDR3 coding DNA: TGTGCCAGCAGCTTAGTCGGGGCGCTGGGCAATGAGCAGTTCTTC.

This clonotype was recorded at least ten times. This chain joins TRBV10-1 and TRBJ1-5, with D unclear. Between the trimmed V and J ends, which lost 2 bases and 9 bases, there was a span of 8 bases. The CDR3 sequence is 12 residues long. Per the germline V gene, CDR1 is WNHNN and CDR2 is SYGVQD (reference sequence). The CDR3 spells CASSEGYGPQHF. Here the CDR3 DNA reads TGCGCCAGCAGTGAGGGATACGGGCCCCAGCATTTT.

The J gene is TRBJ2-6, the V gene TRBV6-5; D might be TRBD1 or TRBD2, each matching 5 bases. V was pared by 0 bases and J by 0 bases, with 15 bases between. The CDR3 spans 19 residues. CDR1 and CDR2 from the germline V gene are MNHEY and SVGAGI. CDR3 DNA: TGTGCCAGCAGTTACTCAGACGGGGCAGGCAACTCTGGGGCCAACGTCCTGACTTTC. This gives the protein CASSYSDGAGNSGANVLTF.

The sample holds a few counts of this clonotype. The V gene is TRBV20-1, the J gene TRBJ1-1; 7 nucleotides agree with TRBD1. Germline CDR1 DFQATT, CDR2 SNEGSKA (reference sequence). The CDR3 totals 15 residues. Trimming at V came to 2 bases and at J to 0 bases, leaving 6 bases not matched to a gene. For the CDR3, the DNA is TGCAGTGCTAGAAACAGGGGCGCTATGAACACTGAAGCTTTCTTT. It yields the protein CSARNRGAMNTEAFF.

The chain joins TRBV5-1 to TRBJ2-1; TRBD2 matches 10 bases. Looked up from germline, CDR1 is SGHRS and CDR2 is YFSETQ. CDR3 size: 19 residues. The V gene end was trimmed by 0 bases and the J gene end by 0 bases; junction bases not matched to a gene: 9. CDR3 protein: CASSLDGPSGGSSYNEQFF. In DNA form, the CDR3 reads TGCGCCAGCAGCTTGGATGGTCCTAGCGGGGGTAGCTCCTACAATGAGCAGTTCTTC.

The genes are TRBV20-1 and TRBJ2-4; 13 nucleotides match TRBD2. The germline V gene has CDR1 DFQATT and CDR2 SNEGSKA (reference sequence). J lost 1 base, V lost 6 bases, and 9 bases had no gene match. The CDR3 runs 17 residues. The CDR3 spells CSARRTSGSKAKNIQYF. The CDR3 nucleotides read TGCAGTGCCAGGCGGACTAGCGGGAGTAAGGCCAAAAACATTCAGTACTTC.

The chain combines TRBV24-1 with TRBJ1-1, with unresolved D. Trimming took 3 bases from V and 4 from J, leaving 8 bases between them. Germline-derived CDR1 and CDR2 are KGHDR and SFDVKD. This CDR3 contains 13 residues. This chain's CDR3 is CATSDTPGTEAFF. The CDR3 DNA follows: TGTGCCACCAGTGATACCCCCGGCACTGAAGCTTTCTTT.

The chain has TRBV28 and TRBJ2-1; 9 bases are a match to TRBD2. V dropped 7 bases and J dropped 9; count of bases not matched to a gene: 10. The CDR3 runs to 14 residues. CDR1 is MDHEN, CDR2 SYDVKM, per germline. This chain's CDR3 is CASTQSGGLSEQFF. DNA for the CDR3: TGTGCCAGCACCCAAAGCGGGGGGCTCAGTGAGCAGTTCTTC.

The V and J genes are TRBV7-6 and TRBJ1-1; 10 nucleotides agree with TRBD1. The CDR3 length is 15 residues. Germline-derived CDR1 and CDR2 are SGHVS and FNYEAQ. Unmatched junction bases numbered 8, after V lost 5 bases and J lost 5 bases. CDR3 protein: CASSNSWTGGTEAFF. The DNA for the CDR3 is TGTGCCAGCAGCAACTCCTGGACAGGGGGGACTGAAGCTTTCTTT.

The CDR3 reads CASRGTGRNNQPQHF. CDR3 bases: TGTGCCAGCAGAGGGACAGGGCGGAACAATCAGCCCCAGCATTTT. V gene TRBV27 combines with J gene TRBJ1-5, with 9 bases aligning to TRBD1. The CDR3 contains 15 residues. CDR1 is MNHEY, CDR2 SMNVEV, per germline (reference sequence). The ends lost 6 bases at V and 3 bases at J; junction bases unmatched: 6.

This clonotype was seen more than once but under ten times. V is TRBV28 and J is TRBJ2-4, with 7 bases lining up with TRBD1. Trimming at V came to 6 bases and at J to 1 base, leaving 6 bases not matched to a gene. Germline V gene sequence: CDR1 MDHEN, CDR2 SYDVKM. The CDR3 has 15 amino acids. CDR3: CASSSWDSAKNIQYF. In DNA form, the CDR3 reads TGTGCCAGCAGCTCCTGGGACAGTGCCAAAAACATTCAGTACTTC.

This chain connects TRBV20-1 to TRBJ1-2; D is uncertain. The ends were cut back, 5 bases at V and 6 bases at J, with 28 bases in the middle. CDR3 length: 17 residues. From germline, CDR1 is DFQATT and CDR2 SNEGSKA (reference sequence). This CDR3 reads CSAPAPGQTSWRDGYTF. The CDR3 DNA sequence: TGCAGTGCTCCGGCCCCCGGCCAGACTTCATGGAGAGATGGCTACACCTTC.

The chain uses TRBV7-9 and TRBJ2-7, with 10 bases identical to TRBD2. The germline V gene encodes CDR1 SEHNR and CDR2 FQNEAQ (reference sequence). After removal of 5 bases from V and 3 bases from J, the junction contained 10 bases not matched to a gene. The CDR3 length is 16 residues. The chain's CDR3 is CASSPRLAGAIYEQYF. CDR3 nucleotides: TGTGCCAGCAGCCCGAGACTAGCGGGCGCCATCTACGAGCAGTACTTC.

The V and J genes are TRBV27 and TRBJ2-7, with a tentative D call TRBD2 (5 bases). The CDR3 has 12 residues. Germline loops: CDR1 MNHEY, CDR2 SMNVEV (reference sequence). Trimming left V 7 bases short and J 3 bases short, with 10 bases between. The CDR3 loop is CASTKTSYEQYF. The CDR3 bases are TGTGCCAGCACCAAAACTAGCTACGAGCAGTACTTC.

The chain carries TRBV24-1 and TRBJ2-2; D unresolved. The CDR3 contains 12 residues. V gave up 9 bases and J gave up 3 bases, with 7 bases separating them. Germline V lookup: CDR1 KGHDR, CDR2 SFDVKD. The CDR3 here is CATRRDTGELFF. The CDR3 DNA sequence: TGTGCCACCCGCCGGGACACCGGGGAGCTGTTTTTT.

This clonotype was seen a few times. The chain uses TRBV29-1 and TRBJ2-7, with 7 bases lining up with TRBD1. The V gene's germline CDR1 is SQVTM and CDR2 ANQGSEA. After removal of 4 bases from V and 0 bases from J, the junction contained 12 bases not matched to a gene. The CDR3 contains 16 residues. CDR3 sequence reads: CSVAGGQGDISYEQYF. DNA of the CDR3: TGCAGCGTTGCTGGGGGTCAGGGGGACATCTCCTACGAGCAGTACTTC.

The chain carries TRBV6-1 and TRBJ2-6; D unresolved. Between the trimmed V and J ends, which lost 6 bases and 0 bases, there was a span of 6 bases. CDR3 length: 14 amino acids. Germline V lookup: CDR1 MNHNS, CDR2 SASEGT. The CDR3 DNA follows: TGTGCCAGCAGGGGAAACTCTGGGGCCAACGTCCTGACTTTC. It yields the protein CASRGNSGANVLTF.

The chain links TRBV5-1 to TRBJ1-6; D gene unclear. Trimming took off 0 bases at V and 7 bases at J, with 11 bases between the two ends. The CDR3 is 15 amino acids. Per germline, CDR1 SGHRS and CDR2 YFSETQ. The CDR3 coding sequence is TGCGCCAGCAGCTTGGGGCCCACGGGGAATTCACCCCTCCACTTT. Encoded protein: CASSLGPTGNSPLHF.

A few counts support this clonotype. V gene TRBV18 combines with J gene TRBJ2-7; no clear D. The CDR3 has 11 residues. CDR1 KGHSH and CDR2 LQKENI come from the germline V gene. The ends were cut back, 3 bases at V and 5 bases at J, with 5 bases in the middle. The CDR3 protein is CASSPANEQYF. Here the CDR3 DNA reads TGTGCCAGCTCACCCGCGAACGAGCAGTACTTC.

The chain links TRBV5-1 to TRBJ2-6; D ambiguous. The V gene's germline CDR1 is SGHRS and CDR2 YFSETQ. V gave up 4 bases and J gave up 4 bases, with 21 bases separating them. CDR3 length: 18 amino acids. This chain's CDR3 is CASSSDGLRPGGANVLTF. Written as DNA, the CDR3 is TGCGCCAGCAGCAGCGATGGGTTGCGCCCTGGGGGGGCCAACGTCCTGACTTTC.

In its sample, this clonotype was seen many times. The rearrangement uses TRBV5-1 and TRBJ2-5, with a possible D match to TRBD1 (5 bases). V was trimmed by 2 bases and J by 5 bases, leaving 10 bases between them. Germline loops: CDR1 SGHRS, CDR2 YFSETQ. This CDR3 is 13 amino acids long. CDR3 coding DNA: TGCGCCAGCAGCTTTCAGGGTGGTGAGACCCAGTACTTC. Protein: CASSFQGGETQYF.

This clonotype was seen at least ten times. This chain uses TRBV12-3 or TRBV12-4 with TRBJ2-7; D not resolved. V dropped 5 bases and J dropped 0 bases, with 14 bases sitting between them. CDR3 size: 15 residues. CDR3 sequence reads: CASSPGQETSYEQYF. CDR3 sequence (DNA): TGTGCCAGCAGTCCAGGCCAGGAGACCTCCTACGAGCAGTACTTC.

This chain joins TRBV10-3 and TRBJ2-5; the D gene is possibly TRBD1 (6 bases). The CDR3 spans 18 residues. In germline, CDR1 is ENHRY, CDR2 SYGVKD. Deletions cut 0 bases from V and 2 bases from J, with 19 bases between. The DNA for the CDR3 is TGTGCCATCAGTGAGTCTTGGAGGACGGGGACAACACAAGAGACCCAGTACTTC. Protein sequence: CAISESWRTGTTQETQYF.

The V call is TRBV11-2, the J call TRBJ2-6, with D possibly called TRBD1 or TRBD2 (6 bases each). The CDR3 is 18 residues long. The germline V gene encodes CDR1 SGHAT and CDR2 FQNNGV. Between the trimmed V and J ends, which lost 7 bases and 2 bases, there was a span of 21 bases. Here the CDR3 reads CASKTQGLLSPGANVLTF. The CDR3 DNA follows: TGTGCCAGCAAGACACAGGGACTTTTAAGTCCTGGGGCCAACGTCCTGACTTTC.

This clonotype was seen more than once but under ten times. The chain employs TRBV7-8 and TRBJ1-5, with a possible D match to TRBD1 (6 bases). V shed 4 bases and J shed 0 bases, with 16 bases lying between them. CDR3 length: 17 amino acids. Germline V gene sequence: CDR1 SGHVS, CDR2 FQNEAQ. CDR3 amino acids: CASSSSRGEYSNQPQHF. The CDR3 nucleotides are TGTGCCAGCAGCTCCTCAAGGGGGGAATATAGCAATCAGCCCCAGCATTTT. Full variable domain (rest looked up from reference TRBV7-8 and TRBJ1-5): GAGVSQSPRYKVAKRGQDVALRCDPISGHVSLFWYQQALGQGPEFLTYFQNEAQLDKSGLPSDRFFAERPEGSVSTLKIQRTQQEDSAVYLCASSSSRGEYSNQPQHFGDGTRLSIL.

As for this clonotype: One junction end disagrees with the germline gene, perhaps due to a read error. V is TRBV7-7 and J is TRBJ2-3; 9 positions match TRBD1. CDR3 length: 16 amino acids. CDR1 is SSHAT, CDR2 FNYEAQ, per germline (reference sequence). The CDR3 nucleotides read TGTGCTAGCAGCCCCGGGACAGGGAAAAGCACAGATACGCAGTATTTT. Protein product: CASSPGTGKSTDTQYF.

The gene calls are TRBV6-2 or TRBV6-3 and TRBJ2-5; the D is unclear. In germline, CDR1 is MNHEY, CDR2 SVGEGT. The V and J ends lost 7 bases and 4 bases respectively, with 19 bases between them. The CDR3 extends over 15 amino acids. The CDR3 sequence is CASTARPAVAETQYF. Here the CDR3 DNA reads TGTGCCAGCACTGCACGACCGGCTGTAGCAGAGACCCAGTACTTC.

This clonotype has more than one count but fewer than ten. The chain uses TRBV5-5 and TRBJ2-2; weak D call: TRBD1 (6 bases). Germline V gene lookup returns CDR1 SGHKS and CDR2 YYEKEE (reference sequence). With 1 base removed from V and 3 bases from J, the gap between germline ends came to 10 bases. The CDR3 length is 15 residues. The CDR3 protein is CASSLWGLHTGELFF. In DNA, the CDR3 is TGTGCCAGCAGCTTGTGGGGGCTGCACACCGGGGAGCTGTTTTTT.

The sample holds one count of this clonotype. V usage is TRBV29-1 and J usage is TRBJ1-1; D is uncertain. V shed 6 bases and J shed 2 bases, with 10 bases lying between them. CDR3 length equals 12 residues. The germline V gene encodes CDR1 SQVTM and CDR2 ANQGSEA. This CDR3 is CSVGDSNTEAFF. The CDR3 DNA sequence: TGCAGCGTCGGAGACTCTAACACTGAAGCTTTCTTT.

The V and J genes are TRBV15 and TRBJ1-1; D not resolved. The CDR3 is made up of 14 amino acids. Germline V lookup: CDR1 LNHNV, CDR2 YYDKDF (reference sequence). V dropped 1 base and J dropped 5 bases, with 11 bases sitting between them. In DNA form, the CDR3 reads TGTGCCACCAGCAGAGTTGGGTTTAGGACTGAAGCTTTCTTT. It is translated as CATSRVGFRTEAFF. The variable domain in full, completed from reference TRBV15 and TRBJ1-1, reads DAMVIQNPRYQVTQFGKPVTLSCSQTLNHNVMYWYQQKSSQAPKLLFHYYDKDFNNEADTPDNFQSRRPNTSFCFLDIRSPGLGDTAMYLCATSRVGFRTEAFFGQGTRLTVV.

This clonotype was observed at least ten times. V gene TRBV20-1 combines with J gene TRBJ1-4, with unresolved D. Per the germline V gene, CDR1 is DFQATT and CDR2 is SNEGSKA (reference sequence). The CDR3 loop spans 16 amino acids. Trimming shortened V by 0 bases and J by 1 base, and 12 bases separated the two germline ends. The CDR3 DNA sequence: TGCAGTGCTAGAGATTCGAGGTCGGGAACTAATGAAAAACTGTTTTTT. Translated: CSARDSRSGTNEKLFF.

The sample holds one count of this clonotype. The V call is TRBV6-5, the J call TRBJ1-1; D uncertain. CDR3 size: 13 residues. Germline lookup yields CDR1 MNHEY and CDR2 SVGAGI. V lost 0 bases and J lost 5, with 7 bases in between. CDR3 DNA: TGTGCCAGCAGTTACTCTATCGGTACTGAAGCTTTCTTT. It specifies CASSYSIGTEAFF.